What follows describes a single T cell receptor beta chain. These data are taken from a study of cytomegalovirus exposure and HLA in healthy donors. The CDR3 loop spans 15 amino acids. The V and J ends lost 1 base and 3 bases respectively, with 14 bases between them. Germline V gene lookup returns CDR1 SGHRS and CDR2 YFSETQ. With 60 Vbeta and 13 Jbeta primers, the PCR was carried out. Using immunoSEQ multiplex PCR, the repertoire was profiled, and TCRdb retains in-frame clones only, with some absent. This table has roughly 100,000 clones, 60% to 80% appearing once. This sequence was found in a man aged 55 to 70 in good health and CMV-seronegative. V and J are TRBV5-1 and TRBJ2-7, with TRBD1 as a possible D gene (6 bases). Sequences were obtained from PBMCs. CDR3 DNA: TGCGCCAGCAGCTTGACGTATCAGGGGAACTACGAGCAGTACTTC. Translated: CASSLTYQGNYEQYF.